One and the same sample provided the 27 T cell receptor beta chains below, sequenced in a study of T-cell reconstitution after alpha-beta-depleted transplantation in children. Unique molecular identifiers were incorporated into the prepared TCRbeta library. TCRdb fed the PCR reads into MiXCR, producing one record per CDR3 protein. The sample has about 610,000 distinct CDR3 sequences; roughly a tenth are singletons. The specimen was PBMCs from the stem cell graft donor, collected from the stem cell graft. Receptor source: a human donor who donated a stem cell graft to a child with acute myeloid leukemia.

This clonotype was recorded many times. The CDR3 nucleotides read TGTGCCAGCAGTTACGTGTTGAGCGTGACGGGAGTGGAGCAGTTCTTC. This codes for CASSYVLSVTGVEQFF. V gene TRBV6-2 or TRBV6-3 combines with J gene TRBJ2-1, with D possibly TRBD2 on 6 matching bases. Germline V gene sequence: CDR1 MNHEY, CDR2 SVGEGT. This CDR3 is 16 amino acids long. V gave up 2 bases and J gave up 10 bases, with 21 bases separating them.

In this sample, this clonotype turned up once. The genes are TRBV13 and TRBJ2-5; tentative D call: TRBD2 (7 bases). The V end was cut by 7 bases, the J end by 4 bases, with 22 bases between. Germline V CDR1 and CDR2: PRHDT, FYEKMQ (reference sequence). The CDR3 totals 16 residues. This chain's CDR3 is CASTLSRGGGRETQYF. CDR3 bases: TGTGCCAGCACCCTCTCGAGAGGGGGGGGCAGAGAGACCCAGTACTTC. The full variable domain, its missing parts supplied by reference TRBV13 and TRBJ2-5, is AAGVIQSPRHLIKEKRETATLKCYPIPRHDTVYWYQQGPGQDPQFLISFYEKMQSDKGSIPDRFSAQQFSDYHSELNMSSLELGDSALYFCASTLSRGGGRETQYFGPGTRLLVL.

The sample holds many counts of this clonotype. The CDR3 bases are TGTGCCAGCAGCTTTGTCGACTGGCAGGCGGAGCAGTTCTTC. This gives the protein CASSFVDWQAEQFF. The genes are TRBV5-6 and TRBJ2-1; D not certain. V lost 2 bases and J lost 10, with 16 bases in between. Per germline, CDR1 SGHDT and CDR2 YYEEEE. The CDR3 extends over 14 amino acids.

This clonotype was counted many times. This sequence joins TRBV7-2 and TRBJ2-4; TRBD1 matches 7 bases. The V gene's germline CDR1 is SGHTA and CDR2 FQGNSA. The CDR3 loop spans 15 amino acids. After removal of 3 bases from V and 5 bases from J, the junction contained 7 bases not matched to a gene. The DNA of the CDR3 is TGTGCCAGCAGCTTGGGGCCGGACAGGCAAAACATTCAGTACTTC. Translated: CASSLGPDRQNIQYF.

V gene TRBV5-1 combines with J gene TRBJ2-5; D remains ambiguous. The ends were cut back, 0 bases at V and 5 bases at J, with 8 bases in the middle. This CDR3 region has 13 residues. Germline assignment: CDR1 SGHRS and CDR2 YFSETQ. In DNA, the CDR3 is TGCGCCAGCAGCTTGGGGGCGCGGGAGACCCAGTACTTC. Its protein is CASSLGARETQYF.

This clonotype showed up just a few times. V gene TRBV7-2 combines with J gene TRBJ1-5; TRBD1 matches 11 bases. The germline CDR1 and CDR2 sequences are SGHTA and FQGNSA. V gave up 1 base and J gave up 4 bases; unmatched junction bases: 6. The CDR3 runs 17 residues. The CDR3 region is CASSLVGDRGWNQPQHF. For the CDR3, the DNA is TGTGCCAGCAGCTTAGTCGGGGACAGGGGGTGGAATCAGCCCCAGCATTTT.

A few counts support this clonotype. The DNA for the CDR3 is TGCGCCAGCAGCTTGTCCCTTCGGGGGAAGACCCAGTACTTC. Amino acids: CASSLSLRGKTQYF. The chain couples TRBV5-1 to TRBJ2-5; weak D call: TRBD2 (6 bases). CDR3 length equals 14 residues. The germline V gene encodes CDR1 SGHRS and CDR2 YFSETQ. Trimming left V 1 base short and J 6 bases short, with 13 bases between.

In its sample, this clonotype was seen many times. The chain employs TRBV6-2 or TRBV6-3 and TRBJ2-2, with unresolved D. CDR3 length: 16 amino acids. CDR1 MNHEY and CDR2 SVGEGT come from the germline V gene. The ends were cut back, 2 bases at V and 4 bases at J, with 14 bases in the middle. CDR3 sequence: CASSYGRGRGTGELFF. The DNA of the CDR3 is TGTGCCAGCAGTTACGGGCGAGGTCGCGGCACCGGGGAGCTGTTTTTT.

This clonotype was observed at least ten times. The CDR3 reads CASSLRGGEQFF. Written as DNA, the CDR3 is TGTGCCAGCAGCTTAAGGGGGGGTGAGCAGTTCTTC. The gene calls are TRBV7-2 and TRBJ2-1, with D possibly being TRBD2 (7 bases). CDR3 length equals 12 residues. V dropped 2 bases and J dropped 9 bases, with 8 bases sitting between them. Germline loops: CDR1 SGHTA, CDR2 FQGNSA.

This clonotype appeared many times. CDR3 sequence (DNA): TGTGCCAGCAGTTACTCGACCCAGACCTACGAGCAGTACTTC. Translating it yields CASSYSTQTYEQYF. The chain uses TRBV6-5 and TRBJ2-7; no definite D call. The CDR3 totals 14 residues. The V end was cut by 0 bases, the J end by 2 bases, with 8 bases between. Germline V lookup: CDR1 MNHEY, CDR2 SVGAGI.

This clonotype was counted between two and nine times. The chain recombines TRBV6-2 or TRBV6-3 with TRBJ2-1; D not resolved. Germline V CDR1 and CDR2: MNHEY, SVGEGT. V was cut by 0 bases and J by 7 bases, with 7 bases left in between. CDR3 length: 13 amino acids. CDR3 sequence: CASSYSGSNEQFF. The DNA of the CDR3 is TGTGCCAGCAGTTACTCGGGAAGTAATGAGCAGTTCTTC.

The table lists this clonotype with many counts. V usage is TRBV7-2 and J usage is TRBJ2-3; TRBD2 matches at 9 bases. This CDR3 comprises 14 residues. V shed 8 bases and J 2 bases; nucleotides not matched to a gene: 5. Per the germline V gene, CDR1 is SGHTA and CDR2 is FQGNSA. Written as DNA, the CDR3 is TGTGCCAGCCGCTCTAGCGGGGTCACAGATACGCAGTATTTT. Translating gives CASRSSGVTDTQYF.

This clonotype came up many times. J is TRBJ2-7 and V is TRBV29-1, with unresolved D. With 6 bases removed from V and 1 base from J, the gap between germline ends came to 19 bases. Germline CDR1 SQVTM, CDR2 ANQGSEA. The CDR3 is 15 amino acids. CDR3 residues: CSVLLPSLLSYEQYF. The CDR3 nucleotides are TGCAGCGTCCTACTCCCCAGCTTATTGTCCTACGAGCAGTACTTC.

J is TRBJ2-1 and V is TRBV20-1, with D unclear. V was trimmed by 6 bases and J by 9 bases, leaving 18 bases between them. CDR1 is DFQATT, CDR2 SNEGSKA, per germline (reference sequence). The CDR3 contains 13 residues. CDR3 in DNA: TGCAGTGCCAAAACCCCGGGTGAAGGTGAGCAGTTCTTC. Protein sequence: CSAKTPGEGEQFF.

The rearrangement links TRBV5-1 to TRBJ2-1; TRBD2 matches at 13 bases. Germline V gene data show CDR1 as SGHRS and CDR2 as YFSETQ. J gave up 14 bases and V 3 bases, and 11 bases lay outside the gene matches. The CDR3 consists of 15 residues. The CDR3 region is CASSSTGTSGAMEFF. The DNA of the CDR3 is TGCGCCAGCAGCTCGACCGGGACTAGCGGGGCAATGGAGTTCTTC.

CDR3 loop: CACTGLAVYEQYF. The CDR3, as DNA: TGTGCCTGCACGGGACTAGCGGTCTACGAGCAGTACTTC. V usage is TRBV30 and J usage is TRBJ2-7, with 11 positions matching TRBD2. Germline values: CDR1 GTSNPN, CDR2 SVGIG (reference sequence). This CDR3 contains 13 residues. V was clipped by 6 bases and J by 3 bases; unmatched bases: 4.

This clonotype has just a few counts. This chain links TRBV7-8 with TRBJ2-4, with 7 nucleotides matching TRBD2. V lost 5 bases and J lost 7; bases outside the gene matches: 5. Per the germline V gene, CDR1 is SGHVS and CDR2 is FQNEAQ. The CDR3 runs 13 residues. In DNA, the CDR3 is TGTGCCAGCAGCGAGTCGGGGGGTAACATTCAGTACTTC. Protein sequence: CASSESGGNIQYF. Looking up the rest from reference TRBV7-8 and TRBJ2-4 gives the full variable domain: GAGVSQSPRYKVAKRGQDVALRCDPISGHVSLFWYQQALGQGPEFLTYFQNEAQLDKSGLPSDRFFAERPEGSVSTLKIQRTQQEDSAVYLCASSESGGNIQYFGAGTRLSVL.

Concerning this clonotype: A much larger clonotype is one base distant, so this may be a read error. The chain employs TRBV15 and TRBJ2-7; TRBD1 is a possible D gene (6 bases). This CDR3 spans 13 amino acids. Germline V gives CDR1 LNHNV, CDR2 YYDKDF (reference sequence). The CDR3 here is CTTSRDNPYEQYF. Here the CDR3 DNA reads TGTACCACCAGCAGGGACAACCCCTACGAGCAGTACTTC.

J is TRBJ2-5 and V is TRBV12-3 or TRBV12-4; 7 bases agree with TRBD1. Trimming cost V 6 bases and J 5 bases; bases outside gene matches: 9. This CDR3 has 14 residues. The CDR3 here is CASSRQGPRETQYF. As DNA, the CDR3 is TGTGCCAGCAGCCGACAGGGTCCAAGGGAGACCCAGTACTTC.

The table lists this clonotype with a few counts. The CDR3 region is CASSHSGTNYGYTF. CDR3 DNA: TGTGCCAGCAGTCACAGCGGGACTAACTATGGCTACACCTTC. V and J are TRBV12-3 or TRBV12-4 and TRBJ1-2; D not certain. V lost 5 bases, J lost 0 bases, and 10 bases lay in between. CDR3 size: 14 residues.

This clonotype was counted many times. This chain connects TRBV29-1 to TRBJ2-1; 7 nucleotides line up with TRBD2. Trimming took 4 bases from V and 4 from J; bases not matched to a gene: 7. This CDR3 has 14 residues. Per germline, CDR1 SQVTM and CDR2 ANQGSEA. CDR3: CSVVPRGSYNEQFF. For the CDR3, the DNA is TGCAGCGTTGTTCCTCGCGGGAGTTACAATGAGCAGTTCTTC.

In its sample, this clonotype was seen a few times. CDR3 coding DNA: TGTGCCAGCAGTTCCCAACCCGGGACAGTCTACGAGCAGTACTTC. Residues: CASSSQPGTVYEQYF. This chain joins TRBV12-3 or TRBV12-4 and TRBJ2-7, with 7 bases matching TRBD1. This CDR3 comprises 15 residues. J was trimmed by 3 bases and V by 4 bases; bases with no gene match: 9.

At least ten counts were recorded for this clonotype. The CDR3 protein is CASSLEGQVYNEQFF. The CDR3 DNA follows: TGCGCCAGCAGCTTGGAGGGACAGGTTTACAATGAGCAGTTCTTC. V and J are TRBV5-1 and TRBJ2-1; the match to TRBD1 covers 8 bases. CDR1 and CDR2 from the germline V gene are SGHRS and YFSETQ. The CDR3 covers 15 residues. The ends lost 0 bases at V and 4 bases at J; junction bases unmatched: 3.

There are a few counts of this clonotype. V usage is TRBV20-1 and J usage is TRBJ1-5; 8 bases match TRBD1. J lost 0 bases, V lost 5 bases, and 6 bases had no gene match. The CDR3 spans 15 residues. Germline lookup yields CDR1 DFQATT and CDR2 SNEGSKA (reference sequence). CDR3 sequence reads: CSAEDRGRSNQPQHF. For the CDR3, the DNA is TGCAGTGCTGAAGACAGGGGCCGTAGCAATCAGCCCCAGCATTTT.

This chain uses TRBV4-3 with TRBJ2-1; a weak D match, TRBD2 (5 bases). Trimming removed 0 bases from V and 4 bases from J, with 13 bases in between. CDR3 length equals 16 residues. Germline CDR1 LGHNA, CDR2 YSLEER. In DNA, the CDR3 is TGCGCCAGCAGCCAAGATCACAGCGGATCTTACAATGAGCAGTTCTTC. Its protein is CASSQDHSGSYNEQFF.

The CDR3 here is CASTKTGGAGTEAFF. Written as DNA, the CDR3 is TGTGCCAGCACAAAAACAGGGGGCGCCGGCACTGAAGCTTTCTTT. The gene calls are TRBV28 and TRBJ1-1, with TRBD1 identical over 9 bases. Germline V gene lookup returns CDR1 MDHEN and CDR2 SYDVKM. CDR3 length: 15 residues. The ends lost 7 bases at V and 4 bases at J; junction bases unmatched: 10.

This clonotype has only a few counts. The V and J genes are TRBV29-1 and TRBJ1-1; no definite D call. The ends were cut back, 6 bases at V and 4 bases at J, with 15 bases in the middle. The germline V gene has CDR1 SQVTM and CDR2 ANQGSEA. This CDR3 is built from 13 residues. CDR3 in amino acids: CSVVRGGSTEAFF. The CDR3 DNA sequence: TGCAGCGTAGTCCGGGGAGGTAGCACTGAAGCTTTCTTT. Full variable domain (remainder filled in from reference TRBV29-1 and TRBJ1-1): SAVISQKPSRDICQRGTSLTIQCQVDSQVTMMFWYRQQPGQSLTLIATANQGSEATYESGFVIDKFPISRPNLTFSTLTVSNMSPEDSSIYLCSVVRGGSTEAFFGQGTRLTVV.